The subject of this entry is one TCR beta chain. This specimen comes from a study of tumor-infiltrating lymphocytes in oesophageal squamous cell carcinoma. This CDR3 spans 13 amino acids. The germline V gene has CDR1 SEHNR and CDR2 FQNEAQ (reference sequence). From the PCR reads, TCRdb called clonotypes with MiXCR, one entry per CDR3 protein. The data contain under 15,000 distinct CDR3 sequences, about 54% of them seen just once; the ten biggest clones take up over 35%. Sequenced material: esophageal tumor tissue. V and J are TRBV7-9 and TRBJ2-5; TRBD2 agrees at 7 bases. Judging by the DNA end, TRBJ2-1 fits better; the J call may be wrong. This sequence originates from a male donor with esophageal squamous cell carcinoma. CDR3 coding DNA: TGTGCCAGCAGCGCTAGCGGCAACAATGAGCAGTTCTTC. Its protein is CASSASGNNEQFF.